The 26 T cell receptor beta chains listed next were all sequenced from one sample in a study of OX40 agonist ivuxolimab in advanced cancers. Repertoires were generated with immunoSEQ multiplex PCR, while TCRdb's copy carries only in-frame clones and drops some. The table includes roughly 74,000 clones, 85% to 90% detected once. The source was CD4+ or CD8+ T cells sorted from blood, collected in a trial of the OX40 agonist ivuxolimab. These receptors were taken from an adult with an advanced solid tumor such as melanoma, head and neck, liver or kidney cancer.

The V gene is TRBV15, the J gene TRBJ2-3, with TRBD2 matching over 7 bases. The J segment lost 3 bases and the V segment lost 2 bases, leaving 5 bases of the junction unmatched. This CDR3 has 15 residues. Germline CDR1 reads LNHNV; CDR2 reads YYDKDF (reference sequence). The CDR3 DNA reads TGTGCCACCAGCAGAAGCGGGGCGTATACAGATACGCAGTATTTT. Translated: CATSRSGAYTDTQYF. The whole variable domain, remainder taken from reference TRBV15 and TRBJ2-3, is DAMVIQNPRYQVTQFGKPVTLSCSQTLNHNVMYWYQQKSSQAPKLLFHYYDKDFNNEADTPDNFQSRRPNTSFCFLDIRSPGLGDTAMYLCATSRSGAYTDTQYFGPGTRLTVL.

V gene TRBV18 combines with J gene TRBJ1-2, with D hard to call. The V and J ends lost 3 bases and 0 bases respectively, with 8 bases between them. This CDR3 has 14 residues. Per germline, CDR1 KGHSH and CDR2 LQKENI. In nucleotides, the CDR3 is TGTGCCAGCTCACCGGCATCAACTAACTATGGCTACACCTTC. As protein: CASSPASTNYGYTF.

The chain recombines TRBV7-2 with TRBJ2-7; D is ambiguous. The CDR3 extends over 13 amino acids. V gave up 3 bases and J gave up 3 bases, with 9 bases separating them. Germline CDR1 is SGHTA and CDR2 is FQGNSA. The CDR3 DNA is TGTGCCAGCAGCTTCACGGACGGCTACGAGCAGTACTTC. It specifies CASSFTDGYEQYF.

CDR3 nucleotide sequence: TGTGCCTGGAGGAGGGGGCTGATAGCTAACTATGGCTACACCTTC. Amino acids: CAWRRGLIANYGYTF. The chain combines TRBV30 with TRBJ1-2, with 7 bases lining up with TRBD1. Trimming at V came to 3 bases and at J to 0 bases, leaving 7 bases not matched to a gene. The CDR3 is made up of 15 amino acids. Looked up from germline, CDR1 is GTSNPN and CDR2 is SVGIG (reference sequence).

In its sample, this clone was seen once. The genes are TRBV12-5 and TRBJ2-5; no firm D call. The germline V gene has CDR1 LGHNT and CDR2 FRNRAP. The germline V and J ends were trimmed by 0 bases and 2 bases, with 10 bases remaining between them. This CDR3 has 15 amino acids. Written as DNA, the CDR3 is TGTGCTAGTGGTTTGGTAACTGGGAAACAAGAGACCCAGTACTTC. Translation: CASGLVTGKQETQYF.

CDR3 sequence (DNA): TGTGCCAGTAGTACGGAGGGGCTTACCAAAAACATTCAGTACTTC. Its translation: CASSTEGLTKNIQYF. The chain joins TRBV19 to TRBJ2-4; a weak D match, TRBD2 (6 bases). This CDR3 contains 15 residues. The V gene lost 4 bases and the J gene lost 2 bases, with 12 bases spanning the gap. Germline values: CDR1 LNHDA, CDR2 SQIVND (reference sequence).

This chain connects TRBV5-1 to TRBJ2-6; TRBD2 is a possible D gene (5 bases). The CDR3 runs to 17 residues. The V gene's germline CDR1 is SGHRS and CDR2 YFSETQ. Trimming stripped 4 bases from V and 0 bases from J, with 14 bases between. The CDR3 DNA reads TGCGCCAGCAGCCCTGAGGGTCGGAGCTCTGGGGCCAACGTCCTGACTTTC. It yields the protein CASSPEGRSSGANVLTF.

The chain recombines TRBV11-2 with TRBJ2-3; 14 bases line up with TRBD2. Germline V gene data show CDR1 as SGHAT and CDR2 as FQNNGV. CDR3 length: 17 amino acids. After removal of 5 bases from V and 3 bases from J, the junction contained 7 bases not matched to a gene. CDR3 nucleotide sequence: TGTGCCAGCAGCCAGGGACTAGCGGGGGCCGGGACAGATACGCAGTATTTT. It encodes CASSQGLAGAGTDTQYF.

CDR3 in amino acids: CASEGYTF. CDR3 DNA sequence: TGTGCCAGTGAGGGCTACACCTTC. The chain couples TRBV6-6 to TRBJ1-2; D is ambiguous. Trimming shortened V by 9 bases and J by 8 bases, and 4 bases separated the two germline ends. The CDR3 is 8 residues long. Germline CDR1 MNHNY, CDR2 SVGAGI (reference sequence).

The table lists this clone with a few counts. The V and J genes are TRBV11-2 and TRBJ2-3; possible D gene TRBD2, 6 bases. The CDR3 is 16 residues long. Germline V gene lookup returns CDR1 SGHAT and CDR2 FQNNGV. Trimming pared 2 bases from V and 2 bases from J, leaving 14 bases between. CDR3 region: CASSLYGSRTTDTQYF. The CDR3 DNA reads TGTGCCAGCAGCTTATACGGGAGTCGGACCACAGATACGCAGTATTTT. The full variable domain, with the rest looked up from reference TRBV11-2 and TRBJ2-3, is EAGVAQSPRYKIIEKRQSVAFWCNPISGHATLYWYQQILGQGPKLLIQFQNNGVVDDSQLPKDRFSAERLKGVDSTLKIQPAKLEDSAVYLCASSLYGSRTTDTQYFGPGTRLTVL.

The chain links TRBV6-1 to TRBJ1-2, with a weak D call TRBD1 (5 bases). The CDR3 length is 13 residues. Germline CDR1 and CDR2: MNHNS and SASEGT. With 4 bases removed from V and 5 bases from J, the gap between germline ends came to 11 bases. CDR3 nucleotides: TGTGCCAGCAGTGTGCAGGAGGGGTATGGCTACACCTTC. Protein sequence: CASSVQEGYGYTF.

The chain has TRBV9 and TRBJ1-2, with D unresolved. Looked up from germline, CDR1 is SGDLS and CDR2 is YYNGEE. This CDR3 spans 14 amino acids. Trimming left V 3 bases short and J 4 bases short, with 13 bases between. The CDR3: CASSADGEFYGYTF. The CDR3 nucleotides are TGTGCCAGCAGCGCGGACGGTGAATTCTATGGCTACACCTTC.

V is TRBV5-4 and J is TRBJ1-6, with D uncertain. Trimming took off 0 bases at V and 3 bases at J, with 10 bases between the two ends. The CDR3 sequence is 16 residues long. CDR1 and CDR2 from the germline V gene are SGHNT and YYREEE (reference sequence). In nucleotides, the CDR3 is TGTGCCAGCAGCTTGGGAGGCTCCTACTATAATTCACCCCTCCACTTT. Amino acid sequence: CASSLGGSYYNSPLHF.

Only one count was recorded for this clone. J is TRBJ1-1 and V is TRBV6-5; D is uncertain. The CDR3 spans 14 residues. The germline CDR1 and CDR2 sequences are MNHEY and SVGAGI. The V end lost 3 bases, the J end lost 1 base, and 9 bases lay between the germline ends. Here the CDR3 DNA reads TGTGCCAGCAGTTATCGAAAAGCGAACACTGAAGCTTTCTTT. Translation: CASSYRKANTEAFF.

The chain has TRBV18 and TRBJ1-4; D unclear. V was pared by 5 bases and J by 3 bases, with 4 bases between. The germline CDR1 and CDR2 sequences are KGHSH and LQKENI. The CDR3 spans 12 residues. The CDR3 reads CASSKANEKLFF. The CDR3 DNA is TGTGCCAGCTCAAAGGCTAATGAAAAACTGTTTTTT.

The CDR3 protein is CASSQEGQPYNEQFF. The CDR3 region has the DNA TGCGCCAGCAGCCAAGAAGGACAACCGTACAATGAGCAGTTCTTC. The chain recombines TRBV4-1 with TRBJ2-1; the D gene is possibly TRBD1 (5 bases). V lost 0 bases to trimming and J lost 4 bases, with 10 bases between them. The CDR3 contains 15 residues. Germline V gives CDR1 MGHRA, CDR2 YSYEKL.

J is TRBJ2-7 and V is TRBV7-2, with D maybe TRBD2 (6 bases). The CDR3 is 16 residues long. Germline CDR1 is SGHTA and CDR2 is FQGNSA. V was trimmed by 2 bases and J by 1 base, leaving 15 bases between them. CDR3 nucleotides: TGTGCCAGCAGCTTACTGGGAGTAGGAGGGTCCTACGAGCAGTACTTC. Encoded protein: CASSLLGVGGSYEQYF.

This chain joins TRBV11-2 and TRBJ1-3; 8 bases align to TRBD1. This CDR3 comprises 15 residues. CDR1 and CDR2 from the germline V gene are SGHAT and FQNNGV. J was trimmed by 7 bases and V by 1 base; bases with no gene match: 6. CDR3 sequence (DNA): TGTGCCAGCAGCTTAGGGGGACAGGAAGGGAACACCATATATTTT. Translated, it gives CASSLGGQEGNTIYF. Full variable domain (outside the CDR3, taken from reference TRBV11-2 and TRBJ1-3): EAGVAQSPRYKIIEKRQSVAFWCNPISGHATLYWYQQILGQGPKLLIQFQNNGVVDDSQLPKDRFSAERLKGVDSTLKIQPAKLEDSAVYLCASSLGGQEGNTIYFGEGSWLTVV.

This chain uses TRBV7-2 with TRBJ2-3, with D possibly matching TRBD1 (5 bases). Germline CDR1 and CDR2: SGHTA and FQGNSA. The CDR3 totals 14 residues. The V and J ends lost 5 bases and 2 bases respectively, with 11 bases between them. The DNA of the CDR3 is TGTGCCAGCAGCGCCGACAGATCCACAGATACGCAGTATTTT. This translates into CASSADRSTDTQYF.

As for this clone: Compared with germline, one end of the junction differs, possibly owing to a read error. V usage is TRBV2 and J usage is TRBJ2-7, with 9 bases that match TRBD2. This CDR3 comprises 14 residues. Germline CDR1 is SNHLY and CDR2 is FYNNEI. Here the CDR3 DNA reads TGTGCCAGCAGTAAAGCGGGGGGACCCTACGAGCAGTACTTC. Residues: CASSKAGGPYEQYF.

V and J are TRBV5-4 and TRBJ1-2; D unresolved. V lost 1 base and J lost 1, with 17 bases in between. Germline V CDR1 and CDR2: SGHNT, YYREEE (reference sequence). The length of the CDR3 is 17 residues. CDR3 loop: CASSLTTGSGLNYGYTF. CDR3 bases: TGTGCCAGCAGCTTGACTACCGGGAGTGGCCTTAACTATGGCTACACCTTC.

The genes are TRBV9 and TRBJ2-7, with D unclear. V was trimmed by 3 bases and J by 3 bases, leaving 13 bases between them. This CDR3 region has 14 residues. The germline V gene encodes CDR1 SGDLS and CDR2 YYNGEE. CDR3 region: CASSAGLGYYEQYF. In DNA, the CDR3 is TGTGCCAGCAGCGCTGGGCTAGGCTACTACGAGCAGTACTTC. Based on the CDR3 plus reference TRBV9 and TRBJ2-7, the full variable domain is DSGVTQTPKHLITATGQRVTLRCSPRSGDLSVYWYQQSLDQGLQFLIQYYNGEERAKGNILERFSAQQFPDLHSELNLSSLELGDSALYFCASSAGLGYYEQYFGPGTRLTVT.

This rearrangement joins TRBV30 to TRBJ1-1; D is unclear. Germline lookup yields CDR1 GTSNPN and CDR2 SVGIG (reference sequence). Trimming took 0 bases from V and 1 from J, leaving 9 bases between them. This CDR3 has 14 residues. In DNA, the CDR3 is TGTGCCTGGAGTGTAGCCAGTACGAACACTGAAGCTTTCTTT. Protein product: CAWSVASTNTEAFF.

This clone was counted between two and nine times. This chain links TRBV19 with TRBJ1-2; 11 nucleotides align to TRBD1. With V trimmed by 4 bases and J by 7 bases, 2 bases remained unmatched. This CDR3 contains 13 residues. In germline, CDR1 is LNHDA, CDR2 SQIVND (reference sequence). The CDR3 sequence is CASSRTGGGGYTF. The CDR3 DNA sequence: TGTGCCAGTAGTAGGACAGGGGGCGGTGGCTACACCTTC.

The rearrangement joins TRBV19 to TRBJ2-3; D is perhaps TRBD1 (5 bases). The CDR3 contains 13 residues. Germline values: CDR1 LNHDA, CDR2 SQIVND (reference sequence). V lost 4 bases to trimming and J lost 8 bases, with 13 bases between them. The DNA of the CDR3 is TGTGCCAGTAGTAGGGCCCAGGGTGGTACGCAGTATTTT. Encoded protein: CASSRAQGGTQYF.

This chain links TRBV27 with TRBJ2-1; D possibly corresponds to TRBD1 (6 bases). Trimming stripped 3 bases from V and 8 bases from J, with 17 bases between. CDR3 size: 15 residues. Germline loops: CDR1 MNHEY, CDR2 SMNVEV (reference sequence). The CDR3 DNA is TGTGCCAGCAGTTTGACAGGAATAGACAATGATGAGCAGTTCTTC. Residues: CASSLTGIDNDEQFF.